What follows are 18 T cell receptor beta chains derived from one specimen sequenced in a study of identical twins. TCRdb passed the 5' RACE reads through MiXCR, listing each CDR3 protein once. The top ten clones hold roughly 3% of a sample with 570,000 or so distinct CDR3 sequences, 7.5% to 10% of them seen once. These data are also associated with another study on yellow fever vaccine responses in identical twins.

Sequencing was carried out using PBMCs. The receptors here all came from a young woman in good health.

This clonotype was found a few times. The chain recombines TRBV6-1 with TRBJ1-1; the D is unclear. The V gene's germline CDR1 is MNHNS and CDR2 SASEGT. Trimming shortened V by 5 bases and J by 4 bases, and 11 bases separated the two germline ends. The CDR3 consists of 13 residues. The CDR3 protein is CASSRSDSTEAFF. For the CDR3, the DNA is TGTGCCAGCAGTCGATCGGACTCCACTGAAGCTTTCTTT.

This clonotype was observed a handful of times. V usage is TRBV14 and J usage is TRBJ2-1, with 8 bases fitting TRBD1. Looked up from germline, CDR1 is SGHDN and CDR2 is FVKESK. The CDR3 runs to 17 residues. V gave up 4 bases and J gave up 3 bases; unmatched junction bases: 11. CDR3 region: CASSRTDRAWGYNEQFF. The DNA for the CDR3 is TGTGCCAGCAGCCGAACGGACAGGGCCTGGGGCTACAATGAGCAGTTCTTC. Full variable domain (remainder filled in from reference TRBV14 and TRBJ2-1): EAGVTQFPSHSVIEKGQTVTLRCDPISGHDNLYWYRRVMGKEIKFLLHFVKESKQDESGMPNNRFLAERTGGTYSTLKVQPAELEDSGVYFCASSRTDRAWGYNEQFFGPGTRLTVL.

The gene calls are TRBV7-9 and TRBJ1-4; D perhaps matches TRBD1 (5 bases). The CDR3 runs 15 residues. Germline V CDR1 and CDR2: SEHNR, FQNEAQ (reference sequence). V was shortened by 6 bases and J by 12 bases, with 23 bases between the two germline ends. The CDR3 region is CASRSTRGYSGELFF. As DNA, the CDR3 is TGTGCCAGCAGATCCACCCGGGGGTATAGCGGCGAACTGTTTTTT.

There are many counts of this clonotype. The chain is built from TRBV10-2 and TRBJ2-5, with TRBD2 identical over 8 bases. The CDR3 is 13 residues long. The junction had 5 bases not matched to a gene; V was cut back by 6 bases and J by 5 bases. Germline CDR1 WSHSY, CDR2 SAAADI. The CDR3 is CASSGRGGETQYF. In nucleotides, the CDR3 is TGCGCCAGCAGCGGGAGGGGAGGCGAGACCCAGTACTTC.

The rearrangement links TRBV6-5 to TRBJ2-1, with D perhaps assigned TRBD1 or TRBD2 (6 bases each). This CDR3 contains 14 residues. CDR1 MNHEY and CDR2 SVGAGI come from the germline V gene. V dropped 0 bases and J dropped 12 bases, with 15 bases sitting between them. The CDR3 reads CASSYSNGGAGQFF. CDR3 DNA: TGTGCCAGCAGTTACTCTAACGGGGGCGCAGGGCAGTTCTTC.

This clonotype was seen a few times. V gene TRBV6-5 combines with J gene TRBJ2-3, with 7 nucleotides matching TRBD2. Losses at the gene ends were 1 base for V and 0 bases for J; bases not matched to a gene: 10. This CDR3 region has 18 residues. Germline values: CDR1 MNHEY, CDR2 SVGAGI. The CDR3 protein is CASSYWALADTSTDTQYF. The CDR3 bases are TGTGCCAGCAGTTACTGGGCCCTAGCGGATACTAGCACAGATACGCAGTATTTT.

J is TRBJ2-7 and V is TRBV28; possibly TRBD2 for D (6 bases). Trimming left V 5 bases short and J 3 bases short, with 14 bases between. This CDR3 region has 14 residues. Germline V gene lookup returns CDR1 MDHEN and CDR2 SYDVKM. CDR3 sequence: CASSGSRGVYEQYF. In DNA, the CDR3 is TGTGCCAGCAGTGGGTCCCGCGGGGTCTACGAGCAGTACTTC.

CDR3 DNA sequence: TGTGCCAGCAGAATTGGTGGGTACGAGCAGTACTTC. Its protein is CASRIGGYEQYF. The V gene is TRBV2, the J gene TRBJ2-7; D gene uncertain. V was trimmed by 6 bases and J by 4 bases, leaving 10 bases between them. CDR1 is SNHLY and CDR2 is FYNNEI in the germline V gene. The CDR3 loop spans 12 amino acids.

This chain connects TRBV24-1 to TRBJ2-1; the D is unclear. Trimming removed 7 bases at V and 4 bases at J, with 7 bases between. CDR1 and CDR2 (germline): KGHDR, SFDVKD. This CDR3 has 12 residues. The CDR3, as DNA: TGTGCCACCAGCGGCAGATACAATGAGCAGTTCTTC. Its protein product is CATSGRYNEQFF.

The chain has TRBV18 and TRBJ2-7; 14 nucleotides line up with TRBD2. This CDR3 is built from 16 residues. V trimming: 6 bases; J trimming: 6 bases; junction bases outside the gene matches: 10. CDR1 is KGHSH, CDR2 LQKENI, per germline. CDR3 amino acids: CASSMGLAGVTGEQYF. For the CDR3, the DNA is TGTGCCAGCTCGATGGGACTAGCGGGAGTAACGGGCGAGCAGTACTTC.

The table lists this clonotype with many counts. This chain links TRBV5-5 with TRBJ2-2, with TRBD2 matching over 7 bases. Germline CDR1 reads SGHKS; CDR2 reads YYEKEE (reference sequence). CDR3 length: 17 residues. Trimming took 3 bases from V and 7 from J; bases not matched to a gene: 15. The CDR3 loop is CASSWRAPGTKFGELFF. The CDR3 DNA reads TGTGCCAGCAGCTGGCGGGCCCCCGGGACTAAGTTCGGGGAGCTGTTTTTT.

The table lists this clonotype with a few counts. The rearrangement joins TRBV10-3 to TRBJ2-5; 15 bases agree with TRBD2. The CDR3 runs to 15 residues. CDR1 is ENHRY, CDR2 SYGVKD, per germline. V lost 4 bases to trimming and J lost 5 bases; unmatched junction nucleotides: 2. CDR3 loop: CAISGGLAGGETQYF. The CDR3 region has the DNA TGTGCCATCAGTGGCGGACTAGCGGGAGGGGAGACCCAGTACTTC.

The chain has TRBV5-6 and TRBJ1-5; 10 bases align to TRBD1. Germline values: CDR1 SGHDT, CDR2 YYEEEE. J was trimmed by 0 bases and V by 4 bases; bases with no gene match: 10. The CDR3 extends over 18 amino acids. The CDR3 sequence is CASSMYGTGDYSNQPQHF. DNA of the CDR3: TGTGCCAGCAGCATGTACGGGACAGGGGATTATAGCAATCAGCCCCAGCATTTT.

Of note for this clonotype: At one end, the junction sequence differs from germline, possibly due to a read error. The chain uses TRBV5-1 and TRBJ2-1; the D is unclear. This CDR3 is built from 12 residues. Germline lookup yields CDR1 SGHRS and CDR2 YFSETQ. As DNA, the CDR3 is TGCGCCAGCAGCACCCGGACCAATGAGCGGTTCTTC. This translates into CASSTRTNERFF.

Many counts were recorded for this clonotype. The chain joins TRBV11-2 to TRBJ2-5; D remains ambiguous. Trimming removed 1 base at V and 4 bases at J, with 13 bases between. Per the germline V gene, CDR1 is SGHAT and CDR2 is FQNNGV. This CDR3 has 15 amino acids. CDR3 amino acids: CASSLAVKEGETQYF. The CDR3, as DNA: TGTGCCAGCAGCTTAGCGGTTAAGGAAGGAGAGACCCAGTACTTC. The entire variable domain, with the rest obtained from reference TRBV11-2 and TRBJ2-5, is as follows: EAGVAQSPRYKIIEKRQSVAFWCNPISGHATLYWYQQILGQGPKLLIQFQNNGVVDDSQLPKDRFSAERLKGVDSTLKIQPAKLEDSAVYLCASSLAVKEGETQYFGPGTRLLVL.

This clonotype has only a few counts. The gene calls are TRBV5-1 and TRBJ2-7; 11 bases map to TRBD2. The CDR3 runs 16 residues. The germline gives CDR1 SGHRS, CDR2 YFSETQ. Trimming cost V 3 bases and J 3 bases; bases outside gene matches: 8. This CDR3 reads CASSWTTSGAFYEQYF. The CDR3 nucleotides read TGCGCCAGCAGCTGGACGACTAGCGGGGCGTTCTACGAGCAGTACTTC.

This clonotype came up a few times. The chain couples TRBV5-1 to TRBJ2-1; TRBD2 matches 14 bases. CDR1 is SGHRS, CDR2 YFSETQ, per germline. Losses at the gene ends were 3 bases for V and 7 bases for J; bases not matched to a gene: 6. CDR3 length: 16 residues. The DNA of the CDR3 is TGCGCCAGCAGCTCGACTAGCGGGGGGGCCTCGAATGAGCAGTTCTTC. Translation gives CASSSTSGGASNEQFF.

The V gene is TRBV27, the J gene TRBJ2-3, with 7 positions matching TRBD1. The CDR3 loop spans 15 amino acids. Germline values: CDR1 MNHEY, CDR2 SMNVEV (reference sequence). V lost 4 bases, J lost 2 bases, and 6 bases stayed unmatched. The CDR3 nucleotides are TGTGCCAGCAGTTGGAACAGGGGACCCACAGATACGCAGTATTTT. This translates into CASSWNRGPTDTQYF.